These 25 T cell receptor beta chains came from one sample sequenced in a study of shared clonotypes between healthy human individuals. The method was immunoSEQ multiplex PCR; TCRdb's version includes in-frame clones alone and lacks a portion of them. The sample consists of about 380,000 clones, about 96% of them appearing once. Sequencing was done on a sample of memory CD8+ T cells sorted from blood. Stated subset: CD45RO+ cells pooled with CCR7-negative TemRA cells. The receptors were sampled from a man aged 30-40 years in good health.

This chain uses TRBV7-8 with TRBJ2-6; 10 bases agree with TRBD1. The V and J ends lost 2 bases and 0 bases, in that order; junction bases with no gene match: 1. Germline V gives CDR1 SGHVS, CDR2 FQNEAQ. The CDR3 loop spans 17 amino acids. This CDR3 reads CASSLRTGGSGANVLTF. The DNA of the CDR3 is TGTGCCAGCAGCTTAAGGACAGGGGGCTCTGGGGCCAACGTCCTGACTTTC.

The J gene is TRBJ2-4, the V gene TRBV7-9; possibly TRBD1 or TRBD2 for D (6 bases each). The V and J ends lost 1 base and 2 bases respectively, with 15 bases between them. This CDR3 comprises 17 residues. Germline V CDR1 and CDR2: SEHNR, FQNEAQ (reference sequence). CDR3 coding DNA: TGTGCCAGCAGCTTAGACGGGGGCGCGGGTTCCAAAAACATTCAGTACTTC. Translation gives CASSLDGGAGSKNIQYF.

The rearrangement uses TRBV30 and TRBJ1-3, with 8 bases that match TRBD1. CDR1 is GTSNPN and CDR2 is SVGIG in the germline V gene (reference sequence). The CDR3 runs 13 residues. The V and J ends lost 7 bases and 7 bases, in that order; junction bases with no gene match: 9. CDR3 DNA: TGTGCCTACCTGACAGGGGAGTCGAACACCATATATTTT. It yields the protein CAYLTGESNTIYF.

The V gene is TRBV5-1, the J gene TRBJ2-3; D is perhaps TRBD1 (5 bases). CDR1 and CDR2 from the germline V gene are SGHRS and YFSETQ. The germline V and J ends were trimmed by 3 bases and 2 bases, with 10 bases remaining between them. The length of the CDR3 is 14 residues. CDR3 in DNA: TGCGCCAGCAGCTATTTACAGGTCACAGATACGCAGTATTTT. Amino acids: CASSYLQVTDTQYF.

The rearrangement uses TRBV28 and TRBJ1-5; 7 nucleotides align to TRBD1. V was clipped by 5 bases and J by 3 bases; unmatched bases: 10. Looked up from germline, CDR1 is MDHEN and CDR2 is SYDVKM. The CDR3 has 16 amino acids. This CDR3 is CASSPTTGRPNQPQHF. The CDR3 DNA reads as TGTGCCAGCAGTCCTACGACAGGGCGCCCCAATCAGCCCCAGCATTTT.

Note on this clone: This sample includes further DNA sequences coding for the same CDR3. The genes are TRBV5-1 and TRBJ1-1; D ambiguous. The CDR3 loop spans 13 amino acids. CDR1 and CDR2 (germline): SGHRS, YFSETQ. With 0 bases removed from V and 3 bases from J, the gap between germline ends came to 6 bases. Here the CDR3 DNA reads TGCGCCAGCAGCTTGGTAGGGTACACTGAAGCTTTCTTT. This sequence encodes CASSLVGYTEAFF.

The chain carries TRBV25-1 and TRBJ1-4; D is ambiguous. The CDR3 covers 15 residues. V lost 2 bases and J lost 5, with 12 bases in between. CDR1 is MGHDK, CDR2 SYGVNS, per germline. CDR3 protein: CASSERTFFNEKLFF. The DNA for the CDR3 is TGTGCCAGCAGTGAACGGACTTTCTTCAATGAAAAACTGTTTTTT.

This rearrangement joins TRBV30 to TRBJ2-5; TRBD1 aligns across 9 bases. V was clipped by 5 bases and J by 4 bases; unmatched bases: 5. Per germline, CDR1 GTSNPN and CDR2 SVGIG (reference sequence). CDR3 length: 13 amino acids. Written as DNA, the CDR3 is TGTGCCTGGGGGGGGACAGGGAGAGAGACCCAGTACTTC. Its translation: CAWGGTGRETQYF.

The chain uses TRBV4-1 and TRBJ1-4, with TRBD1 matching 8 bases. The ends lost 0 bases at V and 9 bases at J; junction bases unmatched: 9. Germline loops: CDR1 MGHRA, CDR2 YSYEKL. CDR3 length equals 16 residues. CDR3 residues: CASSQEPGTGEKKLFF. As DNA, the CDR3 is TGCGCCAGCAGCCAAGAACCCGGGACAGGTGAAAAAAAACTGTTTTTT.

The V call is TRBV10-3, the J call TRBJ2-3, with 15 bases identical to TRBD2. Germline V CDR1 and CDR2: ENHRY, SYGVKD. Trimming took 4 bases from V and 1 from J; bases not matched to a gene: 9. This CDR3 region has 19 residues. The CDR3 is CAISGTGLAGGSGTDTQYF. The CDR3 DNA follows: TGTGCCATCAGTGGTACGGGACTAGCGGGAGGTTCAGGCACAGATACGCAGTATTTT.

CDR3 loop: CASSLGAREQETQYF. CDR3 nucleotide sequence: TGCGCCAGCAGCTTGGGGGCCAGGGAACAAGAGACCCAGTACTTC. V gene TRBV5-1 combines with J gene TRBJ2-5; a weak D match, TRBD1 (5 bases). The CDR3 extends over 15 amino acids. Per germline, CDR1 SGHRS and CDR2 YFSETQ. The V end was cut by 0 bases, the J end by 2 bases, with 11 bases between.

The V call is TRBV27, the J call TRBJ2-1, with TRBD2 matching 14 bases. CDR1 and CDR2 (germline): MNHEY, SMNVEV (reference sequence). With V trimmed by 10 bases and J by 9 bases, 8 bases remained unmatched. CDR3 length: 14 amino acids. The CDR3 bases are TGTGCCATCGGGACTAGCGGGGGCTTCGGTGAGCAGTTCTTC. Translation: CAIGTSGGFGEQFF.

This rearrangement joins TRBV7-3 to TRBJ2-7; 9 bases map to TRBD2. This CDR3 is 16 amino acids long. The germline V gene encodes CDR1 SGHTA and CDR2 FQGTGA. With V trimmed by 4 bases and J by 0 bases, 7 bases remained unmatched. Here the CDR3 reads CASSSESGRYSYEQYF. The CDR3 DNA sequence: TGTGCCAGCAGCTCAGAAAGCGGGAGGTACTCCTACGAGCAGTACTTC.

The chain recombines TRBV6-5 with TRBJ2-1, with 7 bases aligning to TRBD2. CDR3 length: 11 amino acids. V trimming: 4 bases; J trimming: 10 bases; junction bases outside the gene matches: 1. Per germline, CDR1 MNHEY and CDR2 SVGAGI. The CDR3 sequence: CASSSGLEQFF. In DNA form, the CDR3 reads TGTGCCAGCAGTTCGGGACTAGAGCAGTTCTTC.

The gene calls are TRBV7-8 and TRBJ2-7; TRBD2 is a possible D gene (6 bases). V was shortened by 1 base and J by 4 bases, with 14 bases between the two germline ends. Germline CDR1 reads SGHVS; CDR2 reads FQNEAQ. CDR3 size: 15 residues. The CDR3: CASSLESGVRYEQYF. The CDR3 nucleotides read TGTGCCAGCAGCTTAGAGTCGGGGGTTCGGTACGAGCAGTACTTC. Using reference TRBV7-8 and TRBJ2-7 for the parts outside the CDR3, the full variable domain is GAGVSQSPRYKVAKRGQDVALRCDPISGHVSLFWYQQALGQGPEFLTYFQNEAQLDKSGLPSDRFFAERPEGSVSTLKIQRTQQEDSAVYLCASSLESGVRYEQYFGPGTRLTVT.

The CDR3 protein is CAAPPTGELFF. The CDR3 DNA follows: TGTGCCGCACCACCAACCGGGGAGCTGTTTTTT. The genes are TRBV19 and TRBJ2-2; no reliable D call. Germline V gives CDR1 LNHDA, CDR2 SQIVND (reference sequence). The V end was cut by 11 bases, the J end by 5 bases, with 9 bases between. CDR3 length: 11 residues.

About this clone itself: The junction does not match germline at one end; this may be a read error. V and J are TRBV7-7 and TRBJ2-3, with 14 bases that match TRBD2. CDR1 is SSHAT and CDR2 is FNYEAQ in the germline V gene (reference sequence). This CDR3 is 16 amino acids long. DNA for the CDR3: TGTGCTAGCAGCCCGGGACTAGCGGGAGGCACAGATACGCAGTATTTT. Translating it yields CASSPGLAGGTDTQYF.

The chain recombines TRBV9 with TRBJ2-5; no definite D call. The CDR3 contains 14 residues. Trimming left V 2 bases short and J 5 bases short, with 13 bases between. Germline V gene sequence: CDR1 SGDLS, CDR2 YYNGEE. This CDR3 reads CASSVSPGRETQYF. CDR3 in DNA: TGTGCCAGCAGCGTTTCCCCCGGACGGGAGACCCAGTACTTC.

This chain connects TRBV6-5 to TRBJ1-3; D is unresolved. Per the germline V gene, CDR1 is MNHEY and CDR2 is SVGAGI. The CDR3 runs 14 residues. Trimming shortened V by 0 bases and J by 4 bases, and 7 bases separated the two germline ends. The CDR3 DNA follows: TGTGCCAGCAGTTACTCGATGGGCGGAAACACCATATATTTT. This gives the protein CASSYSMGGNTIYF.

This chain uses TRBV7-9 with TRBJ2-1, with no clear D. The CDR3 has 12 residues. Trimming pared 2 bases from V and 9 bases from J, leaving 8 bases between. Germline CDR1 and CDR2: SEHNR and FQNEAQ (reference sequence). The CDR3 nucleotides are TGTGCCAGCAGCTTATTGTTAGGTGAGCAGTTCTTC. Encoded protein: CASSLLLGEQFF.

V gene TRBV5-1 combines with J gene TRBJ1-4; no clear D. The germline V gene encodes CDR1 SGHRS and CDR2 YFSETQ. Between the trimmed V and J ends, which lost 2 bases and 8 bases, there was a span of 13 bases. The CDR3 length is 14 residues. The CDR3: CASSFRTSTEKLFF. CDR3 sequence (DNA): TGCGCCAGCAGCTTCAGAACTAGTACCGAAAAACTGTTTTTT.

CDR3 DNA sequence: TGTGCCAGCAGTTCATGGCACAGGCCCGGCTCTGGGGCCAACGTCCTGACTTTC. Translating gives CASSSWHRPGSGANVLTF. The chain carries TRBV7-2 and TRBJ2-6, with D possibly being TRBD1 (5 bases). Germline-derived CDR1 and CDR2 are SGHTA and FQGNSA. The germline V and J ends were trimmed by 6 bases and 0 bases, with 18 bases remaining between them. This CDR3 has 18 amino acids.

This clone was counted a single time. The CDR3 bases are TGTGCCAGCTCACCCAGACTAGCGGGGACCACAGATACGCAGTATTTT. Amino acids: CASSPRLAGTTDTQYF. The gene calls are TRBV18 and TRBJ2-3; TRBD2 aligns across 11 bases. CDR1 KGHSH and CDR2 LQKENI come from the germline V gene. V was pared by 3 bases and J by 2 bases, with 4 bases of the junction left unmatched. This CDR3 has 16 amino acids.

J is TRBJ1-5 and V is TRBV11-2; 7 bases are a match to TRBD1. V trimming: 5 bases; J trimming: 5 bases; junction bases outside the gene matches: 9. CDR1 is SGHAT and CDR2 is FQNNGV in the germline V gene. This CDR3 is built from 15 residues. The CDR3: CASSRGQTVHQPQHF. Here the CDR3 DNA reads TGTGCCAGCAGCCGGGGACAGACCGTTCATCAGCCCCAGCATTTT.

J is TRBJ2-7 and V is TRBV5-6; D remains unclear. Trimming took 0 bases from V and 4 from J, leaving 11 bases between them. This CDR3 is built from 14 residues. Germline V lookup: CDR1 SGHDT, CDR2 YYEEEE. The CDR3 sequence: CASSLGSTGYEQYF. DNA of the CDR3: TGTGCCAGCAGCTTGGGTTCGACGGGTTACGAGCAGTACTTC.